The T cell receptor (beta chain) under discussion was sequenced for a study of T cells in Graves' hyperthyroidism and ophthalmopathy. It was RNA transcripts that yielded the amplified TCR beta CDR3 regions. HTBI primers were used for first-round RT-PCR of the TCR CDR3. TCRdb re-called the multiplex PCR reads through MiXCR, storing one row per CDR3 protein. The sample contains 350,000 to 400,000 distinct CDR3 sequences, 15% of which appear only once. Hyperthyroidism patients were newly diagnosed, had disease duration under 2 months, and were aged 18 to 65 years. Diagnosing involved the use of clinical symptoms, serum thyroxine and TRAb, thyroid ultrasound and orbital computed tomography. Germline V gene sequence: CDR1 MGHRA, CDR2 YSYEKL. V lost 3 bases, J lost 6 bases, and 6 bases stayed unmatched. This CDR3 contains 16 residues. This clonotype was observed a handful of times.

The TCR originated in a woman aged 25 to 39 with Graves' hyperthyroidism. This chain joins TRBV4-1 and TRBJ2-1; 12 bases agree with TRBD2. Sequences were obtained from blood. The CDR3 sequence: CASSQAPSGGANEQFF. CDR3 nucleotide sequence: TGCGCCAGCAGCCAGGCCCCTAGCGGGGGGGCCAATGAGCAGTTCTTC.